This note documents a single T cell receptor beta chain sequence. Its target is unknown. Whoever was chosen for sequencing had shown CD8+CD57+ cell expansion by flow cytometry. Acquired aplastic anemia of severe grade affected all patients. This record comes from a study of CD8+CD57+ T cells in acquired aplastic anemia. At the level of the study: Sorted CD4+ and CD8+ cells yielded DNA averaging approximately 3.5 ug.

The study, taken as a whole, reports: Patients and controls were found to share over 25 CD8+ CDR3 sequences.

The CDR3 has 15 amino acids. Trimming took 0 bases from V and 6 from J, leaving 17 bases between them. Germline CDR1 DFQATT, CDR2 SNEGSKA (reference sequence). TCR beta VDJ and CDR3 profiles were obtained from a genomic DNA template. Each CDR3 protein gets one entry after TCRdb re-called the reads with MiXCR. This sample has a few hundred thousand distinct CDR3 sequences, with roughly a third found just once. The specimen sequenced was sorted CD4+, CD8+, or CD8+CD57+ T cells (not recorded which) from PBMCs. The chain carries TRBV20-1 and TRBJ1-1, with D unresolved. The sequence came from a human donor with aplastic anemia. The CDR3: CSAREWAGSDAEAFF. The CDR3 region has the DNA TGCAGTGCTAGAGAATGGGCAGGCTCGGACGCTGAAGCTTTCTTT.